The 20 T cell receptor beta chains in this list originate from one sample, sequenced in a study of shared clonotypes between healthy human individuals. Measured with immunoSEQ multiplex PCR; TCRdb has only the in-frame clones, and not every one. The sample consists of around 2.3 million clones, under 97% of them appearing once. Sequenced: naive CD4+ T cells sorted from blood. Subset noted: CD45RA+ positively selected. The receptors derive from a man aged 18 to 30 in good health.

The rearrangement joins TRBV30 to TRBJ2-7, with 10 bases lining up with TRBD1. CDR1 is GTSNPN and CDR2 is SVGIG in the germline V gene (reference sequence). The CDR3 covers 13 residues. J lost 9 bases, V lost 7 bases, and 12 bases had no gene match. CDR3 DNA: TGTGCCTTTGTGCCGGGACAGGGGTCGGTGCAGTACTTC. This translates into CAFVPGQGSVQYF.

This rearrangement joins TRBV7-9 to TRBJ2-5, with D unresolved. Trimming shortened V by 5 bases and J by 2 bases, and 9 bases separated the two germline ends. CDR1 is SEHNR, CDR2 FQNEAQ, per germline (reference sequence). The CDR3 has 13 amino acids. DNA of the CDR3: TGTGCCAGCAGCCGCGCCGTTCAAGAGACCCAGTACTTC. Its translation: CASSRAVQETQYF. The complete variable domain, with remaining parts taken from reference TRBV7-9 and TRBJ2-5, reads DTGVSQNPRHKITKRGQNVTFRCDPISEHNRLYWYRQTLGQGPEFLTYFQNEAQLEKSRLLSDRFSAERPKGSFSTLEIQRTEQGDSAMYLCASSRAVQETQYFGPGTRLLVL.

The J gene is TRBJ1-6, the V gene TRBV10-3, with 9 bases matching TRBD1. Germline values: CDR1 ENHRY, CDR2 SYGVKD. V gave up 2 bases and J gave up 6 bases; unmatched junction bases: 2. The CDR3 is 15 residues long. DNA of the CDR3: TGTGCCATCAGTGAGACGGACAGGGGTAATTCACCCCTCCACTTT. Translating it yields CAISETDRGNSPLHF.

The V and J genes are TRBV7-9 and TRBJ2-6; 12 bases are a match to TRBD2. With 1 base clipped from V and 4 bases from J, the junction kept 5 bases outside the gene matches. This CDR3 is 18 amino acids long. Germline assignment: CDR1 SEHNR and CDR2 FQNEAQ (reference sequence). The CDR3 bases are TGTGCCAGCAGCTTAGGGCTAGCGGGAGGGACGGGGGCCAACGTCCTGACTTTC. Translation: CASSLGLAGGTGANVLTF.

V and J are TRBV29-1 and TRBJ2-3, with no clear D. There are 13 residues in the CDR3. Germline loops: CDR1 SQVTM, CDR2 ANQGSEA. Trimming took off 8 bases at V and 8 bases at J, with 20 bases between the two ends. CDR3 sequence reads: CSPLSPTSSTQYF. In nucleotides, the CDR3 is TGCAGCCCCCTCTCCCCGACTTCGAGTACGCAGTATTTT.

The CDR3 coding sequence is TGCGCCAGCAGCCAATCCGGGACGGTCAACACTGAAGCTTTCTTT. Protein: CASSQSGTVNTEAFF. V and J are TRBV4-1 and TRBJ1-1, with D perhaps matching TRBD1 (5 bases). This CDR3 is built from 15 residues. Trimming cost V 2 bases and J 2 bases, with 12 bases left between them. Per the germline V gene, CDR1 is MGHRA and CDR2 is YSYEKL.

The gene calls are TRBV6-5 and TRBJ2-7, with D possibly called TRBD1 or TRBD2 (5 bases each). V was trimmed by 0 bases and J by 2 bases, leaving 11 bases between them. Germline assignment: CDR1 MNHEY and CDR2 SVGAGI. This CDR3 is 15 amino acids long. The CDR3 here is CASSYSRGVPYEQYF. CDR3 coding DNA: TGTGCCAGCAGTTACTCGAGAGGGGTTCCCTACGAGCAGTACTTC.

For this clone: The same CDR3 can be traced to other DNA sequences in this sample. J is TRBJ2-7 and V is TRBV5-1; no clear D. This CDR3 is 12 amino acids long. V gave up 0 bases and J gave up 4 bases, with 5 bases separating them. CDR1 and CDR2 (germline): SGHRS, YFSETQ. The CDR3, as DNA: TGCGCCAGCAGCTTGGGTGGTTACGAGCAGTACTTC. It is translated as CASSLGGYEQYF.

The gene calls are TRBV27 and TRBJ2-2, with D maybe TRBD1 (6 bases). The CDR3 is made up of 14 amino acids. With 5 bases removed from V and 7 bases from J, the gap between germline ends came to 14 bases. Germline V gives CDR1 MNHEY, CDR2 SMNVEV (reference sequence). This chain's CDR3 is CASSLYRVGGELFF. CDR3 nucleotide sequence: TGTGCCAGCAGTCTCTACAGGGTTGGCGGGGAGCTGTTTTTT.

The gene calls are TRBV5-1 and TRBJ2-7, with 8 bases lining up with TRBD1. V dropped 2 bases and J dropped 2; count of bases not matched to a gene: 3. This CDR3 contains 14 residues. Looked up from germline, CDR1 is SGHRS and CDR2 is YFSETQ. The CDR3 DNA is TGCGCCAGCAGCTTCCAGGGGGCCCCCTACGAGCAGTACTTC. Protein product: CASSFQGAPYEQYF.

The V gene is TRBV7-2, the J gene TRBJ1-5; possibly TRBD1 for D (5 bases). This CDR3 spans 15 amino acids. In germline, CDR1 is SGHTA, CDR2 FQGNSA. The ends were cut back, 1 base at V and 9 bases at J, with 16 bases in the middle. CDR3 region: CASSLGRAGLTPQHF. The CDR3 DNA sequence: TGTGCCAGCAGCTTAGGCAGGGCTGGGCTAACGCCCCAGCATTTT. Complete variable domain (other parts from reference TRBV7-2 and TRBJ1-5): GAGVSQSPSNKVTEKGKDVELRCDPISGHTALYWYRQSLGQGLEFLIYFQGNSAPDKSGLPSDRFSAERTGGSVSTLTIQRTQQEDSAVYLCASSLGRAGLTPQHFGDGTRLSIL.

A note on this clone: This specimen includes other DNA sequences encoding the same CDR3. CDR3 in amino acids: CAWSGTGAHQPQHF. Written as DNA, the CDR3 is TGTGCCTGGAGTGGGACAGGGGCTCATCAGCCCCAGCATTTT. This chain connects TRBV30 to TRBJ1-5, with 9 positions matching TRBD1. This CDR3 spans 14 amino acids. The V segment lost 1 base and the J segment 5 bases; nucleotides outside the gene matches: 3. Germline-derived CDR1 and CDR2 are GTSNPN and SVGIG (reference sequence). Combining the CDR3 with reference TRBV30 and TRBJ1-5 gives the whole variable domain SQTIHQWPATLVQPVGSPLSLECTVEGTSNPNLYWYRQAAGRGLQLLFYSVGIGQISSEVPQNLSASRPQDRQFILSSKKLLLSDSGFYLCAWSGTGAHQPQHFGDGTRLSIL.

This chain joins TRBV30 and TRBJ2-1, with 12 bases that match TRBD2. Unmatched junction bases numbered 1, after V lost 1 base and J lost 3 bases. Germline V gene lookup returns CDR1 GTSNPN and CDR2 SVGIG (reference sequence). This CDR3 region has 15 residues. CDR3 sequence reads: CAWSGLAGDYNEQFF. In nucleotides, the CDR3 is TGTGCCTGGAGTGGACTAGCGGGAGACTACAATGAGCAGTTCTTC. The full variable domain, completed using reference TRBV30 and TRBJ2-1, is SQTIHQWPATLVQPVGSPLSLECTVEGTSNPNLYWYRQAAGRGLQLLFYSVGIGQISSEVPQNLSASRPQDRQFILSSKKLLLSDSGFYLCAWSGLAGDYNEQFFGPGTRLTVL.

The gene calls are TRBV30 and TRBJ2-6, with TRBD1 matching over 7 bases. The CDR3 consists of 17 residues. The V and J ends lost 4 bases and 3 bases, in that order; junction bases with no gene match: 12. CDR1 and CDR2 from the germline V gene are GTSNPN and SVGIG (reference sequence). CDR3 DNA: TGTGCCTGGACGCGGACAGGTGTTTTCTTTGGGGCCAACGTCCTGACTTTC. This translates into CAWTRTGVFFGANVLTF.

Regarding this clone: The same CDR3 can be traced to other DNA sequences in this sample. The chain couples TRBV5-1 to TRBJ2-3, with a weak D call TRBD2 (6 bases). Trimming stripped 0 bases from V and 3 bases from J, with 11 bases between. Germline loops: CDR1 SGHRS, CDR2 YFSETQ. The CDR3 totals 15 residues. CDR3 in amino acids: CASSLAGGSTDTQYF. DNA for the CDR3: TGCGCCAGCAGCTTGGCCGGAGGGAGTACAGATACGCAGTATTTT.

This clone has just one count. As DNA, the CDR3 is TGTGCCAGCAGCCAGGGGACTGAACAAGAGACCCAGTACTTC. It specifies CASSQGTEQETQYF. This chain joins TRBV7-9 and TRBJ2-5; D may match TRBD1 or TRBD2 (6 bases each). CDR1 is SEHNR, CDR2 FQNEAQ, per germline (reference sequence). Trimming removed 5 bases from V and 2 bases from J, with 12 bases in between. This CDR3 region has 14 residues.

The rearrangement joins TRBV30 to TRBJ2-7, with TRBD2 as a possible D gene (5 bases). This CDR3 spans 14 amino acids. Deletions cut 4 bases from V and 3 bases from J, with 16 bases between. From germline, CDR1 is GTSNPN and CDR2 SVGIG (reference sequence). The CDR3 DNA reads as TGTGCCTGGAAGGGCTACCCGGGGAACTACGAGCAGTACTTC. This codes for CAWKGYPGNYEQYF.

The genes are TRBV25-1 and TRBJ1-1, with D possibly matching TRBD1 (6 bases). The CDR3 sequence is 14 residues long. The germline V gene has CDR1 MGHDK and CDR2 SYGVNS. V dropped 6 bases and J dropped 1 base, with 12 bases sitting between them. This chain's CDR3 is CASRKGTPNTEAFF. The DNA of the CDR3 is TGTGCCAGCAGGAAGGGGACACCGAACACTGAAGCTTTCTTT.

The V and J genes are TRBV7-2 and TRBJ2-1; TRBD2 might be the D (5 bases). There are 13 residues in the CDR3. Germline loops: CDR1 SGHTA, CDR2 FQGNSA. The V end was cut by 2 bases, the J end by 8 bases, with 10 bases between. The CDR3 spells CASSLTAGHEQFF. The CDR3, as DNA: TGTGCCAGCAGCTTAACTGCGGGTCATGAGCAGTTCTTC.

As to this clone: The sample has other DNA sequences that encode this CDR3 too. The chain joins TRBV5-1 to TRBJ2-3; the match to TRBD1 covers 10 bases. The CDR3 covers 15 residues. The V and J ends lost 3 bases and 3 bases, in that order; junction bases with no gene match: 4. Per germline, CDR1 SGHRS and CDR2 YFSETQ. For the CDR3, the DNA is TGCGCCAGCAGCTCTGGGACAGGGGTGACAGATACGCAGTATTTT. Translated, it gives CASSSGTGVTDTQYF.